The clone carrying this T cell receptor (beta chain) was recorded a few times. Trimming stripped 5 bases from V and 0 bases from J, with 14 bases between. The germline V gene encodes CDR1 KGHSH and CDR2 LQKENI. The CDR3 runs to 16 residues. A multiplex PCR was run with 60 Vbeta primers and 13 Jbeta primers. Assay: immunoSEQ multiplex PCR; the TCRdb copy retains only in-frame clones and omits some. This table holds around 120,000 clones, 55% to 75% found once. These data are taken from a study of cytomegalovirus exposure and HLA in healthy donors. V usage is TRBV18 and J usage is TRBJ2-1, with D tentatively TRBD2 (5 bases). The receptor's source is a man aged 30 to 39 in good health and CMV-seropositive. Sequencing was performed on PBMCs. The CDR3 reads CASSSGMRVSYNEQFF. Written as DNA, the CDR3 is TGTGCCAGCTCATCGGGGATGAGGGTCTCCTACAATGAGCAGTTCTTC.